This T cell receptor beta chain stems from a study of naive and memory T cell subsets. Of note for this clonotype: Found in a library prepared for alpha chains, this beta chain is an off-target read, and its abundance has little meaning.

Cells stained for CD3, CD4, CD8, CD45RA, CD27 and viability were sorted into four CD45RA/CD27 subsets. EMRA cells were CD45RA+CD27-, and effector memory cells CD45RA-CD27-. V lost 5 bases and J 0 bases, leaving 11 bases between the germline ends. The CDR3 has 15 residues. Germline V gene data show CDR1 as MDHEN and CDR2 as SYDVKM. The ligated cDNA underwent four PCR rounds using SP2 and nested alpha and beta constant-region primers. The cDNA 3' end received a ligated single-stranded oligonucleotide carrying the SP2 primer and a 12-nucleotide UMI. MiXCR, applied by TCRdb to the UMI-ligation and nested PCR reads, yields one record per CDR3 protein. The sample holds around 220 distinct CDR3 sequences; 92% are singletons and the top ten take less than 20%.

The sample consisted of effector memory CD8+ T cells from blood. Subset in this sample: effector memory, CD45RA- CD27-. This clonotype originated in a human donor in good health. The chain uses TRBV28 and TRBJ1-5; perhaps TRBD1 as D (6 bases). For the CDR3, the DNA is TGTGCCAGCAGTACAGGGACTTATAGCAATCAGCCCCAGCATTTT. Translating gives CASSTGTYSNQPQHF.